The clone carrying this T cell receptor beta chain has more than one count but fewer than ten. The antigen is undetermined. The CDR3 runs to 14 residues. Germline CDR1 SEHNR, CDR2 FQNEAQ (reference sequence). V was trimmed by 4 bases and J by 6 bases, leaving 15 bases between them. What was sequenced were expressed TCRB transcripts, since all of the isolated RNA had been reverse transcribed. The repertoire was sequenced with immunoSEQ multiplex PCR; TCRdb's copy has only in-frame clones and lacks some. This table has around 600,000 clones, around 12% appearing once. CD45RO/CCR7/CD25/CD127/CD95/CD27 separated CD4+ naive, central memory, regulatory and stem cell-like memory cells by sorting. The record originates from a study of beta chain features in type 1 diabetes. Overall study results and limits: For Type 1 diabetes patients, all four CD4+ subsets carried TCRB CDR3s that were moderately but significantly shorter.

Sequences were obtained from naive CD4+ T cells from blood. This chain uses TRBV7-9 with TRBJ1-2, with a tentative D call TRBD1 (5 bases). This clonotype originated in a young man with type 1 diabetes. The CDR3: CASSSRDSRDGYTF. The CDR3 DNA follows: TGTGCCAGCAGCTCGCGGGACTCTCGAGATGGCTACACCTTC.